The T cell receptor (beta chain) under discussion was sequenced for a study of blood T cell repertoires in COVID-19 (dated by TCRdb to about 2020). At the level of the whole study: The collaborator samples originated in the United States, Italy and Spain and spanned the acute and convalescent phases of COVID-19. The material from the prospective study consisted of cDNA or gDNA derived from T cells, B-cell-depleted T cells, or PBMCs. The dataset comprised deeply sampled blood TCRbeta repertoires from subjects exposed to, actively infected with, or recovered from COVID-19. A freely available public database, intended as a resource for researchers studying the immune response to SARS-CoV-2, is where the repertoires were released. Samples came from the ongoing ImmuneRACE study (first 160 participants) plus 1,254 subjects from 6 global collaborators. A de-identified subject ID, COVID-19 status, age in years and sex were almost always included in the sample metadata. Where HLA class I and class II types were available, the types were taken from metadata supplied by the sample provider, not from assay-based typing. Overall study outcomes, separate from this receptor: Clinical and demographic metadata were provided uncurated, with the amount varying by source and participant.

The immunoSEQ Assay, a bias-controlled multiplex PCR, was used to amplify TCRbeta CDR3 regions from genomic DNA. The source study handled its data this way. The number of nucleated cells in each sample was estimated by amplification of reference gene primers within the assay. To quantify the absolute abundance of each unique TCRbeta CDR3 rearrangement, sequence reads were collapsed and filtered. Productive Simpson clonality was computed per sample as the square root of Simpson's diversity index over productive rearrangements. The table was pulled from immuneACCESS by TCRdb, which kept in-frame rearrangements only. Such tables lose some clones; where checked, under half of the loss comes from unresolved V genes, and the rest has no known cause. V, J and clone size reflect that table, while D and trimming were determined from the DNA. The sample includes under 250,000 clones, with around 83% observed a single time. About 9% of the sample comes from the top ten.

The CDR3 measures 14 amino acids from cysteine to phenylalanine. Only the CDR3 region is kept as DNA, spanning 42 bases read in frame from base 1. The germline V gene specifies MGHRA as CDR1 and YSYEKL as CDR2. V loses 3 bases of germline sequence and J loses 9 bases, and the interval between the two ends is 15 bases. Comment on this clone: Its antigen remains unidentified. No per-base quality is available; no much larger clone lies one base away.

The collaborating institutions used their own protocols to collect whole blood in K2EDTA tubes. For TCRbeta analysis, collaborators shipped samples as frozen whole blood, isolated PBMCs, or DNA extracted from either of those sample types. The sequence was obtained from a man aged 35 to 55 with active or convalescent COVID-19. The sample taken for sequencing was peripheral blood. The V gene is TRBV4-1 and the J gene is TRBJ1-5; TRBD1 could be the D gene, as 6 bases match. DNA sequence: TGCGCCAGCAGCCATACAGGGCCCGAATGGCCCCAGCATTTT. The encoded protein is CASSHTGPEWPQHF.